This entry lists 10 T cell receptor beta chains sequenced from one sample in a study of blood T cell repertoires in COVID-19. Only in-frame clones appear in the TCRdb table, and some are missing; sequencing was by immunoSEQ multiplex PCR. In the table there are 200,000 to 250,000 clones, about 88% of which are singletons. The sequenced sample was peripheral blood. These receptors all stem from a man aged 55 to 70 with acute or convalescent COVID-19.

This chain connects TRBV4-3 to TRBJ2-2, with TRBD2 as a possible D gene (5 bases). The CDR3 loop spans 15 amino acids. Germline V gene lookup returns CDR1 LGHNA and CDR2 YSLEER. V was cut by 4 bases and J by 2 bases, with 11 bases left in between. DNA for the CDR3: TGCGCCAGCAGCCGGACTTGGGGAAACACCGGGGAGCTGTTTTTT. Protein sequence: CASSRTWGNTGELFF.

The chain links TRBV5-1 to TRBJ2-2; maybe TRBD2 (5 bases). V lost 0 bases and J lost 3, with 12 bases in between. Per germline, CDR1 SGHRS and CDR2 YFSETQ. This CDR3 is 16 amino acids long. The CDR3 is CASSLGLARDTGELFF. The CDR3 DNA is TGCGCCAGCAGCTTGGGGCTAGCTAGGGACACCGGGGAGCTGTTTTTT.

The V and J genes are TRBV21-1 and TRBJ2-1; TRBD2, the D gene given by the table, was not confirmed from the DNA. TRBV21-1 is reported as a pseudogene. CDR3 length: 16 amino acids. CDR3 sequence reads: CASSKGRRGTYNEQFF. The CDR3 region has the DNA TGTGCCAGCAGCAAAGGGCGGCGGGGGACCTACAATGAGCAGTTCTTC.

The V and J genes are TRBV5-5 and TRBJ2-1; the match to TRBD1 covers 10 bases. Looked up from germline, CDR1 is SGHKS and CDR2 is YYEKEE (reference sequence). V lost 4 bases, J lost 15 bases, and 7 bases stayed unmatched. This CDR3 region has 12 residues. The CDR3 reads CASSTGQGMRFF. As DNA, the CDR3 is TGTGCCAGCAGCACGGGACAGGGGATGCGGTTCTTC.

The J gene is TRBJ1-1, the V gene TRBV2, with D possibly being TRBD1 (6 bases). Germline CDR1 reads SNHLY; CDR2 reads FYNNEI. Trimming took off 2 bases at V and 11 bases at J, with 21 bases between the two ends. CDR3 size: 15 residues. CDR3 coding DNA: TGTGCCAGCAGTGAATGGGATGCAGGGGCTTCGGGGGCTTTCTTT. Amino acids: CASSEWDAGASGAFF.

The chain carries TRBV5-1 and TRBJ2-3, with D perhaps matching TRBD1 (5 bases). CDR1 is SGHRS, CDR2 YFSETQ, per germline. The CDR3 length is 15 residues. V lost 0 bases and J 3 bases, leaving 11 bases between the germline ends. In DNA form, the CDR3 reads TGCGCCAGCAGCTTGGGGGGCGACAGAACAGATACGCAGTATTTT. It is translated as CASSLGGDRTDTQYF.

This chain links TRBV5-1 with TRBJ1-2, with 9 bases identical to TRBD1. From germline, CDR1 is SGHRS and CDR2 YFSETQ. The trim removed 4 bases at V and 2 bases at J, leaving 3 bases unmatched. This CDR3 has 14 amino acids. The CDR3: CASSPGTGNYGYTF. Here the CDR3 DNA reads TGCGCCAGCAGCCCCGGGACAGGGAACTATGGCTACACCTTC.

V and J are TRBV9 and TRBJ1-5; D may be TRBD1 (5 bases). Trimming took off 0 bases at V and 5 bases at J, with 9 bases between the two ends. Germline V gene data show CDR1 as SGDLS and CDR2 as YYNGEE. This CDR3 region has 14 residues. CDR3 sequence (DNA): TGTGCCAGCAGCGTAGCAGGCAGGGATCAGCCCCAGCATTTT. It encodes CASSVAGRDQPQHF.

This sequence joins TRBV20-1 and TRBJ1-2, with D possibly matching TRBD1 (6 bases). The CDR3 is made up of 14 amino acids. Germline V gene data show CDR1 as DFQATT and CDR2 as SNEGSKA (reference sequence). V was clipped by 3 bases and J by 5 bases, with 16 bases between them. The CDR3 spells CSASQGGAGYGYTF. The CDR3, as DNA: TGCAGTGCTAGTCAAGGGGGGGCGGGGTATGGCTACACCTTC.

This chain connects TRBV5-6 to TRBJ1-1; D unresolved. The V gene lost 6 bases and the J gene lost 5 bases, with 17 bases spanning the gap. The CDR3 sequence is 14 residues long. Germline-derived CDR1 and CDR2 are SGHDT and YYEEEE. This CDR3 is CASTPGRFWTEAFF. The DNA of the CDR3 is TGTGCCAGCACCCCCGGGAGGTTTTGGACTGAAGCTTTCTTT.